The 4 T cell receptor beta chains presented below share a single source sample, sequenced in a study of T cell responses to AZD1222 COVID-19 vaccine. Profiled with immunoSEQ multiplex PCR; TCRdb holds only in-frame clones, not every one. The data show 90,000 to 95,000 clones, over 75% seen once. This sample comprised peripheral blood, obtained on day 0 of AZD1222 vaccination. Receptors originate from an adult in good health.

The chain joins TRBV6-5 to TRBJ1-1, with D tentatively TRBD1 (6 bases). From germline, CDR1 is MNHEY and CDR2 SVGAGI. Between the trimmed V and J ends, which lost 2 bases and 1 base, there was a span of 8 bases. CDR3 length: 14 amino acids. The CDR3 bases are TGTGCCAGCAGTTACGACAGGAGGAACACTGAAGCTTTCTTT. This translates into CASSYDRRNTEAFF.

V is TRBV27 and J is TRBJ1-1; no reliable D call. The V and J ends lost 3 bases and 6 bases respectively, with 11 bases between them. Germline CDR1 is MNHEY and CDR2 is SMNVEV (reference sequence). The CDR3 contains 13 residues. The CDR3 loop reads CASSFRARAEAFF. As DNA, the CDR3 is TGTGCCAGCAGTTTTCGGGCGAGGGCTGAAGCTTTCTTT.

The chain joins TRBV6-4 to TRBJ1-2, with 7 bases identical to TRBD1. The CDR3 has 16 residues. Losses at the gene ends were 6 bases for V and 8 bases for J; bases not matched to a gene: 18. Per the germline V gene, CDR1 is MRHNA and CDR2 is SNTAGT. In DNA, the CDR3 is TGTGCCAGCAGCATCGAATCAGGGGGAACGGGGCGAGGCTACACCTTC. It codes for CASSIESGGTGRGYTF.

This clone was observed a single time. This chain links TRBV6-6 with TRBJ2-1; 9 bases are shared with TRBD1. The J segment lost 7 bases and the V segment lost 7 bases, leaving 8 bases of the junction unmatched. The CDR3 extends over 14 amino acids. The V gene's germline CDR1 is MNHNY and CDR2 SVGAGI (reference sequence). The CDR3 DNA reads TGTGCCAGCACCTCCGGGACAGGGAGAAATGAGCAGTTCTTC. Protein: CASTSGTGRNEQFF.